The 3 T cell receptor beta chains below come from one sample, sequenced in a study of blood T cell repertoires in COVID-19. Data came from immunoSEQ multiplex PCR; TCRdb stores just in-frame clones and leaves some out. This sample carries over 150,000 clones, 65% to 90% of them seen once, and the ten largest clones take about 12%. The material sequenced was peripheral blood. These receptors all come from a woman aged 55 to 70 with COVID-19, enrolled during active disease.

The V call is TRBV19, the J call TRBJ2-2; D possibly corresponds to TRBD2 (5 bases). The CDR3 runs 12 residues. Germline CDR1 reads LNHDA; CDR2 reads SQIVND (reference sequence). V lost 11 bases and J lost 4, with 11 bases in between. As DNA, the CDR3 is TGTGCCCCGGGAACGGGCACCGGGGAGCTGTTTTTT. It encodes CAPGTGTGELFF. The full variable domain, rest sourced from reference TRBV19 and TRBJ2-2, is DGGITQSPKYLFRKEGQNVTLSCEQNLNHDAMYWYRQDPGQGLRLIYYSQIVNDFQKGDIAEGYSVSREKKESFPLTVTSAQKNPTAFYLCAPGTGTGELFFGEGSRLTVL.

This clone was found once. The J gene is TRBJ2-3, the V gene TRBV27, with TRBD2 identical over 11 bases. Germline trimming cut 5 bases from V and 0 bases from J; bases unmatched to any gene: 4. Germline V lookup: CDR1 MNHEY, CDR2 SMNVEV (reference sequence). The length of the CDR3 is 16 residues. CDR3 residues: CASSPGTSGSTDTQYF. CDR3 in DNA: TGTGCCAGCAGTCCAGGGACTAGCGGAAGCACAGATACGCAGTATTTT.

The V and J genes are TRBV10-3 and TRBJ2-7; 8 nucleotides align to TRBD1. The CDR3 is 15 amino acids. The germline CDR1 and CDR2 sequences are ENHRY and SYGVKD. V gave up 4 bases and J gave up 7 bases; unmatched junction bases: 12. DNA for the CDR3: TGTGCCATCAGTGTGTCCGGACAGGGCCCAGAAGAGCAGTACTTC. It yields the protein CAISVSGQGPEEQYF.